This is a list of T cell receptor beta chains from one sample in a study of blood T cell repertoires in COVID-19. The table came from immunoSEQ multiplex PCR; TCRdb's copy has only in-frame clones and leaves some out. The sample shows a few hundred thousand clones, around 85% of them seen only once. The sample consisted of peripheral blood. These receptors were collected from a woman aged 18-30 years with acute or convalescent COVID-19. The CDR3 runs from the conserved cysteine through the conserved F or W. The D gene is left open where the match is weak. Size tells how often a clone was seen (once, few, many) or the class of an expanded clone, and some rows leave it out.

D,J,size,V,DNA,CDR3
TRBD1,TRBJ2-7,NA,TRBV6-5,TGTGCCTCTACACCAGGGGGACCCTACGAGCAGTACTTC,CASTPGGPYEQYF
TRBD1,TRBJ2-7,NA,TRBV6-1,TGTGCCAGCAGTGAGAGGACAGGGCCCCAGGAGCAGTACTTC,CASSERTGPQEQYF
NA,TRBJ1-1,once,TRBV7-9,TGTGCCAGCAGCTTAGGGGCCCCCCGGGGCACTGAAGCTTTCTTT,CASSLGAPRGTEAFF
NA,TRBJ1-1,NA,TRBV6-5,TGTGCCAGCAGTTACTGGCGGACATTGAACACTGAAGCTTTCTTT,CASSYWRTLNTEAFF
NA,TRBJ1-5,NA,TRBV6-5,TGTGCCAGCAGCCACCTTCAGGGAAGCAATCAGCCCCAGCATTTT,CASSHLQGSNQPQHF
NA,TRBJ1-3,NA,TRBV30,TGTGCCTGGAGTCCCGGGAACTCTGGAAACACCATATATTTT,CAWSPGNSGNTIYF
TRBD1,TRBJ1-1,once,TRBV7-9,TGTGCCAGCAGCTTTGCAGGGGGCGATGTGGCTTTCTTT,CASSFAGGDVAFF
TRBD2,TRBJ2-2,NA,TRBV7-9,TGTGCCAGCAGCTTGGTTAGCGGGAGACTGAACACCGGGGAGCTGTTTTTT,CASSLVSGRLNTGELFF
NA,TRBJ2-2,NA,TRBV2,TGTGCCAGCAGCGAGTCGACAGTCCCCACCGGGGAGCTGTTTTTT,CASSESTVPTGELFF
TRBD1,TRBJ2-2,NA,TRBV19,TGTGCCAGTAGTCCCTGGACAGGGCCCGGGGAGCTGTTTTTT,CASSPWTGPGELFF